These 19 T cell receptor beta chains were all obtained from the same sample, sequenced in a study of T cell responses to AZD1222 COVID-19 vaccine. Profiling relied on immunoSEQ multiplex PCR, and the TCRdb table lists in-frame clones only, not all of them. The sample has around 100,000 clones, about nine tenths seen once. This specimen consisted of peripheral blood, obtained on day 0 of AZD1222 vaccination. The receptor set was obtained from an adult in good health.

V and J are TRBV29-1 and TRBJ2-5; D may be TRBD1 (6 bases). Germline loops: CDR1 SQVTM, CDR2 ANQGSEA. The CDR3 loop spans 13 amino acids. Trimming shortened V by 4 bases and J by 4 bases, and 13 bases separated the two germline ends. The CDR3 is CSVVRGSGETQYF. The CDR3 DNA is TGCAGCGTTGTGAGGGGGTCGGGAGAGACCCAGTACTTC.

The V and J genes are TRBV5-8 and TRBJ1-2; the D is unclear. Trimming stripped 3 bases from V and 3 bases from J, with 9 bases between. This CDR3 is 13 amino acids long. CDR1 is SGHTS, CDR2 YDEGEE, per germline. The CDR3 nucleotides read TGTGCCAGCAGCTCCGGTCCGTACTATGGCTACACCTTC. Protein: CASSSGPYYGYTF.

The gene calls are TRBV10-3 and TRBJ1-4, with 8 bases aligning to TRBD1. The CDR3 sequence is 13 residues long. CDR1 is ENHRY, CDR2 SYGVKD, per germline. Trimming took 6 bases from V and 5 from J; bases not matched to a gene: 2. CDR3 coding DNA: TGTGCCATCAGGGACAGGGAGAATGAAAAACTGTTTTTT. It yields the protein CAIRDRENEKLFF.

This clone was recorded a few times. This chain links TRBV6-1 with TRBJ1-1; no reliable D call. This CDR3 region has 14 residues. V was cut by 2 bases and J by 10 bases, with 17 bases left in between. Germline loops: CDR1 MNHNS, CDR2 SASEGT. Here the CDR3 DNA reads TGTGCCAGCAGTGAAAACGAGTGGACGCTCGGAGCTTTCTTT. Translation: CASSENEWTLGAFF.

The CDR3 region has the DNA TGTGCCAGCAGCCCAACCGGGACAGGGGATAAAAATGAGCAGTTCTTC. It is translated as CASSPTGTGDKNEQFF. The chain carries TRBV6-6 and TRBJ2-1, with 10 bases lining up with TRBD1. The junction had 12 bases not matched to a gene; V was cut back by 6 bases and J by 7 bases. Germline V lookup: CDR1 MNHNY, CDR2 SVGAGI (reference sequence). This CDR3 has 16 amino acids.

This chain uses TRBV5-1 with TRBJ1-3; 7 nucleotides match TRBD1. This CDR3 comprises 15 residues. Trimming removed 0 bases from V and 3 bases from J; junction bases left unmatched: 3. Germline V gene sequence: CDR1 SGHRS, CDR2 YFSETQ. The CDR3 loop reads CASSLGDRDGNTIYF. The CDR3 DNA reads as TGCGCCAGCAGCTTGGGTGACAGGGATGGAAACACCATATATTTT.

J is TRBJ1-1 and V is TRBV18; D gene unclear. The CDR3 contains 15 residues. V was shortened by 5 bases and J by 4 bases, with 17 bases between the two germline ends. Germline V gene lookup returns CDR1 KGHSH and CDR2 LQKENI. CDR3 bases: TGTGCCAGCTCAACCCTCGGGCCAGAGGGCACTGAAGCTTTCTTT. Its protein is CASSTLGPEGTEAFF.

V gene TRBV25-1 combines with J gene TRBJ2-7; TRBD1 matches 9 bases. Losses at the gene ends were 4 bases for V and 2 bases for J; bases not matched to a gene: 6. CDR1 is MGHDK, CDR2 SYGVNS, per germline. This CDR3 region has 15 residues. The CDR3 loop is CASSALRDRAYEQYF. For the CDR3, the DNA is TGTGCCAGCAGTGCCCTCCGGGACAGGGCCTACGAGCAGTACTTC.

This chain connects TRBV27 to TRBJ2-6, with D tentatively TRBD1 (6 bases). Germline lookup yields CDR1 MNHEY and CDR2 SMNVEV (reference sequence). CDR3 length equals 17 residues. The V end was cut by 3 bases, the J end by 0 bases, with 12 bases between. The CDR3 sequence is CASSFLDSNSGANVLTF. The CDR3, as DNA: TGTGCCAGCAGTTTCCTGGACAGCAACTCTGGGGCCAACGTCCTGACTTTC.

This sequence joins TRBV27 and TRBJ2-2; tentative D call: TRBD1 (5 bases). The CDR3 sequence is 14 residues long. The germline V gene has CDR1 MNHEY and CDR2 SMNVEV (reference sequence). The V gene lost 4 bases and the J gene lost 1 base, with 7 bases spanning the gap. CDR3 amino acids: CASSYTGNTGELFF. CDR3 DNA sequence: TGTGCCAGCAGTTACACAGGGAACACCGGGGAGCTGTTTTTT.

This chain links TRBV2 with TRBJ2-7; no firm D call. The ends were cut back, 1 base at V and 3 bases at J, with 4 bases in the middle. The germline V gene has CDR1 SNHLY and CDR2 FYNNEI. The length of the CDR3 is 12 residues. CDR3 amino acids: CASSEVLYEQYF. In DNA, the CDR3 is TGTGCCAGCAGTGAAGTTCTCTACGAGCAGTACTTC.

V usage is TRBV10-3 and J usage is TRBJ1-4, with D uncertain. This CDR3 region has 16 residues. V dropped 4 bases and J dropped 0 bases, with 12 bases sitting between them. Germline CDR1 is ENHRY and CDR2 is SYGVKD. The CDR3, as DNA: TGTGCCATCAGTGCACGCCCAGTTGCAACTAATGAAAAACTGTTTTTT. Protein sequence: CAISARPVATNEKLFF.

This chain connects TRBV6-6 to TRBJ2-3; no definite D call. The germline V and J ends were trimmed by 0 bases and 6 bases, with 4 bases remaining between them. The V gene's germline CDR1 is MNHNY and CDR2 SVGAGI (reference sequence). The length of the CDR3 is 12 residues. The CDR3 DNA is TGTGCCAGCAGTTACTCCCAGGATACGCAGTATTTT. This translates into CASSYSQDTQYF.

This rearrangement joins TRBV7-9 to TRBJ1-1, with D uncertain. The CDR3 has 14 residues. Looked up from germline, CDR1 is SEHNR and CDR2 is FQNEAQ (reference sequence). With 2 bases removed from V and 6 bases from J, the gap between germline ends came to 13 bases. The CDR3 reads CASSLPGHGAEAFF. The CDR3 region has the DNA TGTGCCAGCAGCTTACCCGGGCATGGCGCTGAAGCTTTCTTT.

This clone turned up a few times. The chain carries TRBV6-4 and TRBJ2-1; 10 nucleotides line up with TRBD2. The CDR3 loop spans 15 amino acids. Germline lookup yields CDR1 MRHNA and CDR2 SNTAGT. V dropped 3 bases and J dropped 2; count of bases not matched to a gene: 1. CDR3 region: CASSEGLAAYNEQFF. The DNA of the CDR3 is TGTGCCAGCAGTGAAGGACTAGCGGCCTACAATGAGCAGTTCTTC.

This clone is a singleton in its sample. The chain has TRBV6-6 and TRBJ1-1; 11 positions agree with TRBD1. Germline loops: CDR1 MNHNY, CDR2 SVGAGI (reference sequence). V lost 5 bases to trimming and J lost 5 bases; unmatched junction nucleotides: 4. The CDR3 loop spans 14 amino acids. In nucleotides, the CDR3 is TGTGCCAGCAGTGGATGGGACAGGGGGACTGAAGCTTTCTTT. It encodes CASSGWDRGTEAFF.

This rearrangement joins TRBV5-1 to TRBJ2-5; D is unclear. The germline V and J ends were trimmed by 0 bases and 5 bases, with 8 bases remaining between them. Germline V gene lookup returns CDR1 SGHRS and CDR2 YFSETQ. CDR3 length equals 13 residues. DNA for the CDR3: TGCGCCAGCAGCTTGGCCGGGCTCGAGACCCAGTACTTC. Protein: CASSLAGLETQYF.

The genes are TRBV20-1 and TRBJ1-2, with TRBD1 as a possible D gene (5 bases). Per the germline V gene, CDR1 is DFQATT and CDR2 is SNEGSKA (reference sequence). This CDR3 region has 16 residues. V shed 3 bases and J shed 5 bases, with 22 bases lying between them. DNA for the CDR3: TGCAGTGCTAGTTTGGGGGGTAGGATTTATGGTTATGGCTACACCTTC. Encoded protein: CSASLGGRIYGYGYTF.

CDR3 in DNA: TGCGCCAGCAGCTTGCAGCTAGCGGGAGGTTACGAGCAGTACTTC. As protein: CASSLQLAGGYEQYF. V is TRBV5-1 and J is TRBJ2-7, with TRBD2 matching 11 bases. The germline gives CDR1 SGHRS, CDR2 YFSETQ. The V and J ends lost 1 base and 4 bases, in that order; junction bases with no gene match: 4. The CDR3 sequence is 15 residues long.